This T cell receptor (beta chain) was sequenced in a study of blood T cell repertoires in COVID-19. Only in-frame clones appear in the TCRdb table, and some are missing; sequencing was by immunoSEQ multiplex PCR. In the table there are around 250,000 clones, just under 90% of which are singletons. The CDR3 is 14 amino acids. Trimming took off 0 bases at V and 4 bases at J, with 10 bases between the two ends. Per the germline V gene, CDR1 is SGDLS and CDR2 is YYNGEE. V is TRBV9 and J is TRBJ1-1; no clear D gene. Sequenced sample: PBMCs or T cells enriched from blood (not recorded which). The TCR sequence derives from a man aged 50 or older who had been exposed to COVID-19. This chain's CDR3 is CASSVGGRSTEAFF. In DNA form, the CDR3 reads TGTGCCAGCAGCGTAGGAGGAAGGAGCACTGAAGCTTTCTTT.